The next 25 T cell receptor beta chains were all read from a single sample in a study of cytomegalovirus exposure and HLA in healthy donors. PCR primers comprised 60 Vbeta and 13 Jbeta primers. Sequenced by immunoSEQ multiplex PCR; TCRdb stores in-frame clones only, minus some. This sample yields approximately 160,000 clones, of which 82% are seen a single time; approximately 1.5% belongs to the top ten. Sequenced sample: PBMCs. The receptors stem from a male donor in good health and CMV-seronegative.

The chain couples TRBV29-1 to TRBJ2-7, with 13 bases that match TRBD2. The germline V gene has CDR1 SQVTM and CDR2 ANQGSEA. The CDR3 extends over 16 amino acids. The J segment lost 0 bases and the V segment lost 3 bases, leaving 5 bases of the junction unmatched. The DNA for the CDR3 is TGCAGCGTTGATGCAACTAGCGGGGGGGTCTCCTACGAGCAGTACTTC. This codes for CSVDATSGGVSYEQYF.

Regarding this clone: An end of the junction does not agree with germline; a read error may underlie this. V is TRBV7-9 and J is TRBJ1-4, with D unresolved. Germline CDR1 and CDR2: SEHNR and FQNEAQ (reference sequence). The CDR3 is 12 amino acids. The CDR3 DNA reads TGTTCCAGCAAGAGATCTAATGAAAAACTGTTTTTT. Translated, it gives CSSKRSNEKLFF.

The CDR3 protein is CASSDEVARGEDTQYF. The CDR3 DNA sequence: TGTGCCAGCAGTGATGAGGTCGCCAGGGGAGAAGATACGCAGTATTTT. The chain recombines TRBV25-1 with TRBJ2-3; D perhaps matches TRBD1 (6 bases). There are 16 residues in the CDR3. CDR1 is MGHDK, CDR2 SYGVNS, per germline. The V and J ends lost 3 bases and 5 bases respectively, with 18 bases between them.

This clone was counted a single time. The V call is TRBV7-8, the J call TRBJ2-3; TRBD1 matches at 9 bases. CDR1 and CDR2 (germline): SGHVS, FQNEAQ. The CDR3 has 16 residues. V lost 6 bases, J lost 1 base, and 8 bases stayed unmatched. The CDR3 loop reads CASSFLGTGRTDTQYF. In DNA form, the CDR3 reads TGTGCCAGCAGTTTTCTGGGGACAGGGCGCACAGATACGCAGTATTTT.

V and J are TRBV5-1 and TRBJ1-6; a weak D match, TRBD1 (6 bases). The germline V and J ends were trimmed by 1 base and 9 bases, with 17 bases remaining between them. This CDR3 has 16 amino acids. Germline CDR1 reads SGHRS; CDR2 reads YFSETQ. This CDR3 is CASSLSGQSAGSPLHF. CDR3 coding DNA: TGCGCCAGCAGCTTGTCAGGACAGTCCGCCGGTTCACCCCTCCACTTT.

The V gene is TRBV7-8, the J gene TRBJ2-5; D might be TRBD1 (6 bases). The CDR3 sequence is 14 residues long. V lost 5 bases to trimming and J lost 10 bases, with 20 bases between them. The germline V gene encodes CDR1 SGHVS and CDR2 FQNEAQ. The CDR3 here is CASSVIRGVRVQYF. CDR3 sequence (DNA): TGTGCCAGCAGCGTAATCAGGGGTGTGAGGGTCCAGTACTTC.

This clone has more than one count but fewer than ten. The rearrangement uses TRBV23-1 and TRBJ2-1; D not resolved. TRBV23-1 falls under the ORF class, with uncertain function. This CDR3 has 9 amino acids. Deletions cut 11 bases from V and 8 bases from J, with 7 bases between. CDR3 DNA: TGCGCCGGGCTGTATGAGCAGTTCTTC. The encoded protein is CAGLYEQFF.

J is TRBJ2-3 and V is TRBV6-4; tentatively, D is TRBD2 (6 bases). Germline loops: CDR1 MRHNA, CDR2 SNTAGT. There are 15 residues in the CDR3. V dropped 6 bases and J dropped 2 bases, with 15 bases sitting between them. The CDR3 DNA follows: TGTGCCAGCAGCCTGAGTGGGGGGAACACAGATACGCAGTATTTT. This gives the protein CASSLSGGNTDTQYF.

This clone was observed a few times. This rearrangement joins TRBV30 to TRBJ2-7; 9 bases are a match to TRBD1. V dropped 4 bases and J dropped 2; count of bases not matched to a gene: 6. Germline V CDR1 and CDR2: GTSNPN, SVGIG (reference sequence). The CDR3 has 14 residues. The CDR3 bases are TGTGCCTGGAATTCTGGGACAGGGACCTACGAGCAGTACTTC. As protein: CAWNSGTGTYEQYF.

In nucleotides, the CDR3 is TGCGCCAGCAGCCACAGGGGGATGAACACTGAAGCTTTCTTT. This sequence encodes CASSHRGMNTEAFF. The chain recombines TRBV4-3 with TRBJ1-1; 7 bases align to TRBD1. J was trimmed by 0 bases and V by 3 bases; bases with no gene match: 1. CDR1 and CDR2 from the germline V gene are LGHNA and YSLEER. The CDR3 extends over 14 amino acids.

V usage is TRBV6-5 and J usage is TRBJ1-5, with D unclear. V was shortened by 8 bases and J by 5 bases, with 10 bases between the two germline ends. The CDR3 consists of 12 residues. Germline V gives CDR1 MNHEY, CDR2 SVGAGI. The CDR3 loop is CASSFRDQPQHF. The CDR3 DNA reads TGTGCCAGCTCTTTCCGCGATCAGCCCCAGCATTTT.

This chain joins TRBV5-1 and TRBJ1-2, with D possibly TRBD1 on 6 matching bases. This CDR3 contains 14 residues. Looked up from germline, CDR1 is SGHRS and CDR2 is YFSETQ. Trimming removed 0 bases at V and 4 bases at J, with 10 bases between. The CDR3 nucleotides read TGCGCCAGCAGCTTGGGTGCAGGGGCCTATGGCTACACCTTC. It translates to CASSLGAGAYGYTF.

J is TRBJ1-4 and V is TRBV28; D may be TRBD1 (5 bases). Per germline, CDR1 MDHEN and CDR2 SYDVKM. The CDR3 extends over 14 amino acids. The germline V and J ends were trimmed by 6 bases and 7 bases, with 15 bases remaining between them. For the CDR3, the DNA is TGTGCCAGCAGAATCGGGGGGGGTGTTGAAAAACTGTTTTTT. Amino acid sequence: CASRIGGGVEKLFF.

This chain uses TRBV7-2 with TRBJ2-5; 9 bases fit TRBD1. The J call is uncertain, as TRBJ2-7 better fits the DNA end. In germline, CDR1 is SGHTA, CDR2 FQGNSA. This CDR3 contains 14 residues. The CDR3 nucleotides read TGTGCCAGCAGCCTGCGACAGGGGGGCTACGAGCAGTACTTC. It translates to CASSLRQGGYEQYF.

The chain employs TRBV6-4 and TRBJ2-1; the match to TRBD2 covers 11 bases. The CDR3 has 20 amino acids. The junction had 26 bases not matched to a gene; V was cut back by 6 bases and J by 10 bases. Germline loops: CDR1 MRHNA, CDR2 SNTAGT. In nucleotides, the CDR3 is TGTGCCAGCAGCCAAGAGGGCACTAGCGGGGGTTCTCTAAACCGGGGGGAGCAGTTCTTC. Amino acid sequence: CASSQEGTSGGSLNRGEQFF.

The genes are TRBV27 and TRBJ1-2; TRBD1 aligns across 10 bases. The germline V gene has CDR1 MNHEY and CDR2 SMNVEV (reference sequence). Losses at the gene ends were 5 bases for V and 0 bases for J; bases not matched to a gene: 9. The CDR3 runs 17 residues. The CDR3 loop is CASSQRTGGKANYGYTF. Here the CDR3 DNA reads TGTGCCAGCAGTCAAAGGACAGGGGGGAAAGCTAACTATGGCTACACCTTC.

This chain connects TRBV7-8 to TRBJ2-4; 8 bases match TRBD2. V lost 1 base, J lost 2 bases, and 4 bases stayed unmatched. CDR1 SGHVS and CDR2 FQNEAQ come from the germline V gene. The CDR3 runs to 16 residues. In nucleotides, the CDR3 is TGTGCCAGCAGCTTAGGCGGGGGGCCGTCCAAAAACATTCAGTACTTC. It encodes CASSLGGGPSKNIQYF.

This clone was seen once. This sequence joins TRBV10-3 and TRBJ1-1; D unresolved. Trimming pared 3 bases from V and 1 base from J, leaving 6 bases between. This CDR3 has 13 amino acids. Germline CDR1 and CDR2: ENHRY and SYGVKD. The CDR3 nucleotides are TGTGCCATCAGTGATACCGGGAACACTGAAGCTTTCTTT. It encodes CAISDTGNTEAFF.

V usage is TRBV10-3 and J usage is TRBJ1-2; tentatively, D is TRBD1 (6 bases). CDR3 size: 17 residues. The V and J ends lost 5 bases and 3 bases respectively, with 22 bases between them. Germline CDR1 ENHRY, CDR2 SYGVKD. CDR3 sequence: CAISNIRIDRSDYGYTF. The CDR3 DNA reads TGTGCCATCAGTAACATTCGGATCGACAGGTCGGACTATGGCTACACCTTC.

The rearrangement links TRBV7-2 to TRBJ1-5; D is undetermined. Trimming cost V 5 bases and J 0 bases, with 11 bases left between them. Germline values: CDR1 SGHTA, CDR2 FQGNSA. This CDR3 is built from 15 residues. CDR3 DNA sequence: TGTGCCAGCAGCCCATACATATATAGCAATCAGCCCCAGCATTTT. This encodes CASSPYIYSNQPQHF. Supplemented by reference TRBV7-2 and TRBJ1-5, the full variable domain reads GAGVSQSPSNKVTEKGKDVELRCDPISGHTALYWYRQSLGQGLEFLIYFQGNSAPDKSGLPSDRFSAERTGGSVSTLTIQRTQQEDSAVYLCASSPYIYSNQPQHFGDGTRLSIL.

This clone appeared a single time. The V gene is TRBV7-6, the J gene TRBJ2-7, with 8 bases that match TRBD1. Trimming cost V 1 base and J 6 bases; bases outside gene matches: 5. The germline gives CDR1 SGHVS, CDR2 FNYEAQ. The CDR3 is 14 amino acids. CDR3 nucleotides: TGTGCCAGCAGCTTAGGGCAGGGGGCCTCCGAGCAGTACTTC. Translating it yields CASSLGQGASEQYF.

This clone was picked up a small number of times. This chain uses TRBV5-4 with TRBJ1-3; a weak D match, TRBD1 (6 bases). The CDR3 runs to 14 residues. With 6 bases removed from V and 4 bases from J, the gap between germline ends came to 14 bases. The germline gives CDR1 SGHNT, CDR2 YYREEE (reference sequence). The CDR3 protein is CASTTQGKGNTIYF. The DNA of the CDR3 is TGTGCCAGCACCACACAGGGCAAAGGAAACACCATATATTTT.

The V gene is TRBV5-1, the J gene TRBJ2-7, with TRBD2 as a possible D gene (6 bases). Trimming removed 4 bases at V and 0 bases at J, with 20 bases between. The CDR3 has 17 amino acids. CDR1 is SGHRS and CDR2 is YFSETQ in the germline V gene. The CDR3 bases are TGCGCCAGCAGCATCGGACTATCCGACCCCCCCTCCTACGAGCAGTACTTC. Its protein is CASSIGLSDPPSYEQYF.

This clone appeared a single time. The chain links TRBV10-1 to TRBJ2-3; 11 nucleotides agree with TRBD2. Germline CDR1 and CDR2: WNHNN and SYGVQD (reference sequence). The CDR3 is made up of 16 amino acids. The J segment lost 2 bases and the V segment lost 9 bases, leaving 10 bases of the junction unmatched. This chain's CDR3 is CASSRLAGTLTDTQYF. The CDR3 DNA reads as TGCGCCAGTAGTAGACTAGCGGGGACTCTCACAGATACGCAGTATTTT.

The chain is built from TRBV18 and TRBJ1-5; 10 bases fit TRBD1. CDR3 length: 16 amino acids. Germline CDR1 KGHSH, CDR2 LQKENI. Trimming took 3 bases from V and 3 from J; bases not matched to a gene: 5. This chain's CDR3 is CASSPDRGDFNQPQHF. DNA of the CDR3: TGTGCCAGCTCACCGGACAGGGGGGACTTCAATCAGCCCCAGCATTTT.